Listed below are T cell receptor beta chains from one sample, sequenced in a study of blood T cell repertoires in COVID-19. The protocol was immunoSEQ multiplex PCR, while the TCRdb copy is restricted to in-frame clones and leaves out a portion. The top ten clones hold over 4% of a sample with about 63,000 clones, 88% of them seen once. Material for sequencing was peripheral blood. The origin of the receptors is a human donor in a cohort sampled during active COVID-19. CDR3s include the opening cysteine and the closing phenylalanine or tryptophan. A D gene is named only where the DNA matches it firmly. The listing skips clone size in some rows; elsewhere it reads once, few, many or a size class.

TRBV2	-	TRBD1	TRBJ1-5	TGTGCCAGCAGTGGACAGGGCCTGAAGGTCCAGCCCCAGCATTTT	CASSGQGLKVQPQHF
TRBV28	-	-	TRBJ2-7	TGTGCCAGCAGGACGGGTTCCTACGAGCAGTACTTC	CASRTGSYEQYF
TRBV24-1	few	-	TRBJ1-1	TGTGCCACCAGTGACACAGGGAACACTGAAGCTTTCTTT	CATSDTGNTEAFF
TRBV11-2	-	TRBD2	TRBJ2-7	TGTGCCAGCAGCCCCGGGGGGGTAGCGGAGCCCTACGAGCAGTACTTC	CASSPGGVAEPYEQYF
TRBV27	-	TRBD1	TRBJ1-1	TGTGCCACACTATCACCAGGGACAGGGAAGGATAAAGCTTTCTTT	CATLSPGTGKDKAFF
TRBV10-3	-	-	TRBJ1-6	TGTGCCATCAGTGAGTCTAGTTCACCCCTCCACTTT	CAISESSSPLHF
TRBV30	-	-	TRBJ2-6	TGTGCCTGGGGCCGGGGAGCTGGGGCCAACGTCCTGACTTTC	CAWGRGAGANVLTF
TRBV7-6	-	-	TRBJ2-5	TGTGCCAGCAGCTTCCGGGGGAGGGAGACCCAGTACTTC	CASSFRGRETQYF
TRBV29-1	-	-	TRBJ2-7	TGCAGCGTTGTCGGCAGGGCCTACGAGCAGTACTTC	CSVVGRAYEQYF
TRBV28	-	TRBD2	TRBJ2-7	TGTGCCAGCAGTGGCGGTTATGTAGCGGGAGGCCGCCACGAGCAGTACTTC	CASSGGYVAGGRHEQYF
TRBV6-5	-	-	TRBJ1-5	TGTGCCAGTCGGCGGAGTTCGCTGCAGAGCCAGCCCCAGCATTTT	CASRRSSLQSQPQHF
TRBV27	-	TRBD2	TRBJ2-7	TGTGCCAGCAGCGGATCGGGACTAGCGGGAGGTTCTTGGTACTTC	CASSGSGLAGGSWYF
TRBV2	-	TRBD2	TRBJ2-2	TGTGCCAGCAGTGACAGTAGCGGGGCGAACACCGGGGAGCTGTTTTTT	CASSDSSGANTGELFF
TRBV11-2	once	TRBD2	TRBJ2-1	TGTGCCAGCAGCTTACTAGCGGGGGCCCTGGGAGAGCAGTTCTTC	CASSLLAGALGEQFF
TRBV7-2	-	TRBD2	TRBJ2-3	TGTGCCAGCAGCTTAGTAGCGGGGGTTCCACGCACAGATACGCAGTATTTT	CASSLVAGVPRTDTQYF
TRBV14	-	-	TRBJ2-3	TGTGCCAGCAGCCAAGTAGTCAGAGTGGGGAGAACAGATACGCAGTATTTT	CASSQVVRVGRTDTQYF
TRBV5-1	-	TRBD2	TRBJ2-1	TGCGCCAGCAGCTTGGGACCTAGCGGGAGGGTTAACAATGAGCAGTTCTTC	CASSLGPSGRVNNEQFF